These T cell receptor beta chains were read from a single sample in a study of cytomegalovirus exposure and HLA in healthy donors. Sequencing used immunoSEQ multiplex PCR; TCRdb keeps in-frame clones, though not all of them. The profile shows around 130,000 clones, roughly 84% of them singletons. The source material was PBMCs. Receptors were obtained from a man between 50 and 59 years old in good health and CMV-seronegative. CDR3s include the opening cysteine and the closing phenylalanine or tryptophan. D genes are given only for firm matches. Expanded clones get a size class; other rows say once, few or many, or leave the size out.

d_call j_call v_call clone_size cdr3_nt cdr3_aa
- TRBJ2-7 TRBV6-5 - TGTGCCAGCAGTTGGGGGGTGTCCTACGAGCAGTACTTC CASSWGVSYEQYF
TRBD1 TRBJ2-3 TRBV9 - TGTGCCAGCAGCGTCAACAGGGGGCCAGATACGCAGTATTTT CASSVNRGPDTQYF
TRBD1 TRBJ1-2 TRBV29-1 - TGCAGCGTTACCGGGACAGGGAAGGGCTACACCTTC CSVTGTGKGYTF
TRBD1 TRBJ2-2 TRBV5-1 once TGCGCCAGCAGCTTGGACAGGGGAAGGACCGGGGAGCTGTTTTTT CASSLDRGRTGELFF
TRBD2 TRBJ2-2 TRBV5-6 - TGTGCCAGCAGCTTGGTAGCGGGGGCGTACACCGGGGAGCTGTTTTTT CASSLVAGAYTGELFF
TRBD1 TRBJ1-4 TRBV6-1 few TGTGCCAGCAGTATGGGACAGGCCCATGAAAAACTGTTTTTT CASSMGQAHEKLFF
- TRBJ2-7 TRBV5-1 once TGCGCCTCAAAGTCAGGCGACACCTACGAGCAGTACTTC CASKSGDTYEQYF
TRBD1 TRBJ1-5 TRBV7-2 few TGTGCCAGCAGCCGTTCGACAGGGCGAACGAACCAGCCCCAGCATTTT CASSRSTGRTNQPQHF
TRBD2 TRBJ2-5 TRBV11-2 - TGTGCCAGCAGCACGGGGGGGAGGGAGACCCAGTACTTC CASSTGGRETQYF
- TRBJ2-3 TRBV5-6 - TGTGCCAGCAGCTTGGCCCCGACTGGTTCTAGCACAGATACGCAGTATTTT CASSLAPTGSSTDTQYF
TRBD1 TRBJ1-6 TRBV7-9 once TGTGCCAGCAGCTCGACAGGGTCGCATTCACCCCTCCACTTT CASSSTGSHSPLHF
- TRBJ1-2 TRBV2 - TGTGCCAGCAGTGAAGGAACAAGGGGAAACTATGGCTACACCTTC CASSEGTRGNYGYTF
TRBD1 TRBJ2-7 TRBV23-1 - TGCGCCAGCAGATCTGTAGGGGGCCACGAGCAGTACTTC CASRSVGGHEQYF
- TRBJ1-4 TRBV30 - TGTGCCTGGAGTCGGGTGTCGAATGAAAAACTGTTTTTT CAWSRVSNEKLFF
- TRBJ1-1 TRBV2 - TGTGCCAGCAGTGAGGAGGGGCAGGGCACTGAAGCTTTCTTT CASSEEGQGTEAFF
- TRBJ2-2 TRBV6-5 - TGTGCCAGCACTAAGGGGGGGACTCGGGAGCTGTTTTTT CASTKGGTRELFF
- TRBJ2-1 TRBV2 - TGTGCCAGCGCCTTGGGGGCCCCAGGGTTCTTC CASALGAPGFF
TRBD2 TRBJ2-3 TRBV19 - TGTGCCAGTGGCCCGCGGGGGGGCCGCACAGATACGCAGTATTTT CASGPRGGRTDTQYF
- TRBJ1-3 TRBV30 - TGTGCCTGGAGGGAACCGACTAACTCTGGAAACACCATATATTTT CAWREPTNSGNTIYF
- TRBJ2-7 TRBV30 - TGTGCCTGGAGTGTAGGCAGGGGCTACGAGCAGTACTTC CAWSVGRGYEQYF
- TRBJ1-1 TRBV6-5 - TGTGCCAGCAGAACAGGAACAGGGCATGCTTTCTTT CASRTGTGHAFF
TRBD1 TRBJ2-7 TRBV30 - TGTGCCTGGACGGGACAGGGACCCTACGAGCAGTACTTC CAWTGQGPYEQYF
TRBD1 TRBJ1-2 TRBV6-5 - TGTGCCAGCAGTTACGCCCAGACAGGGGGCAATGGCTACACCTTC CASSYAQTGGNGYTF
- TRBJ1-5 TRBV18 - TGTGCCAGCTCCTCCCGGACAGACAATCAGCCCCAGCATTTT CASSSRTDNQPQHF
- TRBJ1-5 TRBV11-2 - TGTGCCAGCAGCCTATATAGCAATCAGCCCCAGCATTTT CASSLYSNQPQHF
TRBD1 TRBJ1-5 TRBV4-1 - TGCGCCAGCAGTCGTACAGGGGGTGGACAGCCCCAGCATTTT CASSRTGGGQPQHF
TRBD1 TRBJ1-6 TRBV7-8 - TGTGCCAGCAGCACGCAACAGGGGTATTCACCCCTCCACTTT CASSTQQGYSPLHF
- TRBJ2-7 TRBV2 - TGTGCCAGCAGTGTCGCGGGGCCGGTTGGCGAGCAGTACTTC CASSVAGPVGEQYF
- TRBJ1-1 TRBV10-3 - TGTGCCATCAGTGGAGGGGGGAACACTGAAGCTTTCTTT CAISGGGNTEAFF
- TRBJ2-3 TRBV4-1 - TGCGCCAGCAGCCAAGCCCCCGCGCGGGGAGGAACAGATACGCAGTATTTT CASSQAPARGGTDTQYF
- TRBJ1-1 TRBV30 - TGTGCCTGGACTAGACAGTTGAACACTGAAGCTTTCTTT CAWTRQLNTEAFF
TRBD1 TRBJ2-2 TRBV11-2 - TGTGCCAGCAGCCGAGGGGGCTGGAACACCGGGGAGCTGTTTTTT CASSRGGWNTGELFF
- TRBJ1-2 TRBV7-9 - TGTGCCAGCAGCTTAGATGGGGAGATTCTCTATGGCTACACCTTC CASSLDGEILYGYTF
TRBD1 TRBJ1-5 TRBV29-1 - TGCAGCGCCCACACCGACAGGGGGAGCAATCAGCCCCAGCATTTT CSAHTDRGSNQPQHF
- TRBJ2-7 TRBV27 - TGTGCCAGCAGTCCGTCGGGGGGCGCCTACGAGCAGTACTTC CASSPSGGAYEQYF
- TRBJ2-3 TRBV4-1 once TGCGCCAGCAGCCAAACGCCCCTTCTAGGCACAGATACGCAGTATTTT CASSQTPLLGTDTQYF
- TRBJ1-5 TRBV6-6 - TGTGCCAGCAGTTACTCGGGCGGCAATCAGCCCCAGCATTTT CASSYSGGNQPQHF